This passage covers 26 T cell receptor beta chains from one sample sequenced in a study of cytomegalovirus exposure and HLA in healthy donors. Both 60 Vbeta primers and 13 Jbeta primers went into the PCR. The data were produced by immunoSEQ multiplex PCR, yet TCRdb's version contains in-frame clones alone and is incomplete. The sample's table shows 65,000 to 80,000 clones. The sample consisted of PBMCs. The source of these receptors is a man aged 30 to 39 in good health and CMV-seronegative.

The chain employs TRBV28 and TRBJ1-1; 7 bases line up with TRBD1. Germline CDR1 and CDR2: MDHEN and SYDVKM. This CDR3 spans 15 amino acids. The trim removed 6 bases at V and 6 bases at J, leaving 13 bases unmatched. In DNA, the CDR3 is TGTGCCAGCAGCCCTCCCCTACAGGGGAGTGCTGAAGCTTTCTTT. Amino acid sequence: CASSPPLQGSAEAFF.

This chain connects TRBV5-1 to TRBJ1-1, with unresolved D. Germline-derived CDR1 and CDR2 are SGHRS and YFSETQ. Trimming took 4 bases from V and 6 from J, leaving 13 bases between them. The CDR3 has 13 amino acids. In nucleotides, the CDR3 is TGCGCCAGCAGCACGGGGAGGGTAGCTGAAGCTTTCTTT. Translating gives CASSTGRVAEAFF. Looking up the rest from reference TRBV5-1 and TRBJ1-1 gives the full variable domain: KAGVTQTPRYLIKTRGQQVTLSCSPISGHRSVSWYQQTPGQGLQFLFEYFSETQRNKGNFPGRFSGRQFSNSRSEMNVSTLELGDSALYLCASSTGRVAEAFFGQGTRLTVV.

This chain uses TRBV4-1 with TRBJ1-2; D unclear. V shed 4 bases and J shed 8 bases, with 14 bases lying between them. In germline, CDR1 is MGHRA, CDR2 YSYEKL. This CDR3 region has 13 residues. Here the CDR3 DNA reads TGCGCCAGCAGCCCCGGCTCTCAGGCGGGCTACACCTTC. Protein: CASSPGSQAGYTF.

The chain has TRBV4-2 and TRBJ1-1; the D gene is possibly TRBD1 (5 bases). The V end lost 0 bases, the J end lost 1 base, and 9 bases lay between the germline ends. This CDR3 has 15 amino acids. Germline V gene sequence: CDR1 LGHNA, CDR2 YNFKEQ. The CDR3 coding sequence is TGTGCCAGCAGCCAAGAGTACGGACAGAACACTGAAGCTTTCTTT. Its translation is CASSQEYGQNTEAFF.

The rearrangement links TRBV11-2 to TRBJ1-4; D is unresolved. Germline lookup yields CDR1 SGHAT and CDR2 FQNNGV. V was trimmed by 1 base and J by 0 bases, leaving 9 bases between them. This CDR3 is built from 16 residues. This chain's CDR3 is CASSLGRTATNEKLFF. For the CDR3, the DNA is TGTGCCAGCAGCTTAGGACGGACTGCAACTAATGAAAAACTGTTTTTT. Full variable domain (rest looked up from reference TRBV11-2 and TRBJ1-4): EAGVAQSPRYKIIEKRQSVAFWCNPISGHATLYWYQQILGQGPKLLIQFQNNGVVDDSQLPKDRFSAERLKGVDSTLKIQPAKLEDSAVYLCASSLGRTATNEKLFFGSGTQLSVL.

Written as DNA, the CDR3 is TGTGCCAGCAGCCAACTCTCGGGACAGGCGGCCTACGAGCAGTACTTC. Protein product: CASSQLSGQAAYEQYF. The chain has TRBV4-2 and TRBJ2-7; 8 bases match TRBD1. The germline V gene has CDR1 LGHNA and CDR2 YNFKEQ. The junction had 8 bases not matched to a gene; V was cut back by 2 bases and J by 2 bases. The CDR3 runs 16 residues.

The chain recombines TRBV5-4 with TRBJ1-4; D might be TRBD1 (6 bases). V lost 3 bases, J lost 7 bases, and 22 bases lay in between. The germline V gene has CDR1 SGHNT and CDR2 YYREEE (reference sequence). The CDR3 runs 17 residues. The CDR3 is CASSSGEDGGEGEKLFF. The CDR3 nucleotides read TGTGCCAGCAGCTCCGGAGAGGATGGGGGCGAGGGTGAAAAACTGTTTTTT.

CDR3 sequence (DNA): TGCGCCAGCAGCACGACAGGGAGAAGTACTGAAGCTTTCTTT. Protein: CASSTTGRSTEAFF. The chain joins TRBV5-1 to TRBJ1-1, with 7 bases aligning to TRBD1. V was pared by 4 bases and J by 5 bases, with 8 bases of the junction left unmatched. Germline CDR1 is SGHRS and CDR2 is YFSETQ. The CDR3 is made up of 14 amino acids.

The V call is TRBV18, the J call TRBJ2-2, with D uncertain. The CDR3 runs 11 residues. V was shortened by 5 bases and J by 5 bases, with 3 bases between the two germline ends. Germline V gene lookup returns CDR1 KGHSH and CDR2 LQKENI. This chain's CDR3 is CASSSTGELFF. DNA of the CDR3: TGTGCCAGCTCATCGACCGGGGAGCTGTTTTTT.

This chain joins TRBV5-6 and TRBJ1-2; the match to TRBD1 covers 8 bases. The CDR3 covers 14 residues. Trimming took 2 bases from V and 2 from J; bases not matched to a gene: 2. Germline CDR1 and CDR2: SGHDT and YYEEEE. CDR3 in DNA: TGTGCCAGCAGCTTTGGGACAGGCAACTATGGCTACACCTTC. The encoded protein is CASSFGTGNYGYTF. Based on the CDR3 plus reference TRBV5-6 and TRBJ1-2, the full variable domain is DAGVTQSPTHLIKTRGQQVTLRCSPKSGHDTVSWYQQALGQGPQFIFQYYEEEERQRGNFPDRFSGHQFPNYSSELNVNALLLGDSALYLCASSFGTGNYGYTFGSGTRLTVV.

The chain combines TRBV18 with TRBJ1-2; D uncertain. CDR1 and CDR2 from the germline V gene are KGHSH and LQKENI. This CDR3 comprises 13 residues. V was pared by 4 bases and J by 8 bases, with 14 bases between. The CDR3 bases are TGTGCCAGCTCACTTACGCGAAAGGAGGGCTACACCTTC. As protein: CASSLTRKEGYTF. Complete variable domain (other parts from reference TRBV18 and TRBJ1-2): NAGVMQNPRHLVRRRGQEARLRCSPMKGHSHVYWYRQLPEEGLKFMVYLQKENIIDESGMPKERFSAEFPKEGPSILRIQQVVRGDSAAYFCASSLTRKEGYTFGSGTRLTVV.

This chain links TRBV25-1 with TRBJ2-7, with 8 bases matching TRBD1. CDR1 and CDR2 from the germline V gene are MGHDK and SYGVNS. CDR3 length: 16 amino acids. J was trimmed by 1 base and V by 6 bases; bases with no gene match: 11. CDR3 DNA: TGTGCCAGCAGCCCCCCGATACGGACAGGGTCCTACGAGCAGTACTTC. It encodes CASSPPIRTGSYEQYF.

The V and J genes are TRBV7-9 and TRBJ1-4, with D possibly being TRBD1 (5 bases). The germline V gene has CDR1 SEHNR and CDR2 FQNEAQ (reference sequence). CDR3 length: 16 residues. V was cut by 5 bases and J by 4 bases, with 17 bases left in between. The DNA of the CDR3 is TGTGCCAGCAGCATACCTGCAGCGGGGGGTAATGAAAAACTGTTTTTT. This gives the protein CASSIPAAGGNEKLFF. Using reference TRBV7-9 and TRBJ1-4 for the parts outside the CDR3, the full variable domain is DTGVSQNPRHKITKRGQNVTFRCDPISEHNRLYWYRQTLGQGPEFLTYFQNEAQLEKSRLLSDRFSAERPKGSFSTLEIQRTEQGDSAMYLCASSIPAAGGNEKLFFGSGTQLSVL.

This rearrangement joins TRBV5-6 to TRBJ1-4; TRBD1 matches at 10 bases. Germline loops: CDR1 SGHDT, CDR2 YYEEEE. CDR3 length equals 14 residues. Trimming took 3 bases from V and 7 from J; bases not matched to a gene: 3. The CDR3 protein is CASSWDRGFEKLFF. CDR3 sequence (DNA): TGTGCCAGCAGCTGGGACAGGGGTTTTGAAAAACTGTTTTTT.

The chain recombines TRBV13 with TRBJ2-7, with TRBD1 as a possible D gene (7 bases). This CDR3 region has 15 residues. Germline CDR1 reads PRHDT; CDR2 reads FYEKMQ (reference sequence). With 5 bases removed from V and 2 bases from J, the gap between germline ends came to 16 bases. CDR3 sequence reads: CASSAIGGGAYEQYF. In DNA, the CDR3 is TGTGCCAGCAGCGCCATCGGAGGGGGCGCCTACGAGCAGTACTTC. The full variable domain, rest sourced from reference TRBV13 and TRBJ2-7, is AAGVIQSPRHLIKEKRETATLKCYPIPRHDTVYWYQQGPGQDPQFLISFYEKMQSDKGSIPDRFSAQQFSDYHSELNMSSLELGDSALYFCASSAIGGGAYEQYFGPGTRLTVT.

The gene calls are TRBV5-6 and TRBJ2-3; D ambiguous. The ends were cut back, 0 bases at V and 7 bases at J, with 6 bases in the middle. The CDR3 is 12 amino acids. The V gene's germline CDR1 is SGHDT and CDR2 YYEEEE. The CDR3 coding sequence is TGTGCCAGCAGCTTGGGCAGTAATACGCAGTATTTT. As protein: CASSLGSNTQYF.

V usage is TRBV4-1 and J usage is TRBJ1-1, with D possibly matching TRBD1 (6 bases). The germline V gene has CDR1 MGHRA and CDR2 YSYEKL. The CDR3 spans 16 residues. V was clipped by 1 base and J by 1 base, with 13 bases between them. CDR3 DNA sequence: TGCGCCAGCAGCCAAGGTGTGGCAGGGGAGAACACTGAAGCTTTCTTT. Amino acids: CASSQGVAGENTEAFF.

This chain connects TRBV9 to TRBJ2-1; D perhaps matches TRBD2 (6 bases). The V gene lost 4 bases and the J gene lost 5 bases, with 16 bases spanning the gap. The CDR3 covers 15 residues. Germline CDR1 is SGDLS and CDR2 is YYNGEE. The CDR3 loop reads CASSSSPTSDNEQFF. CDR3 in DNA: TGTGCCAGCAGCTCTAGCCCGACTAGTGACAATGAGCAGTTCTTC.

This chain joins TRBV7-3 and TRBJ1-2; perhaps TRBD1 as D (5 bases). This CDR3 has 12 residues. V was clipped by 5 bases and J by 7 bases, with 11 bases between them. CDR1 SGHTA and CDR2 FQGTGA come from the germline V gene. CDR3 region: CASSLRGLGYTF. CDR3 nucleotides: TGTGCCAGCAGCCTTCGGGGACTTGGCTACACCTTC.

CDR3 nucleotides: TGTGCCAGCGCACCTGGGCAGGGTAACGAGCAGTACTTC. Its protein product is CASAPGQGNEQYF. The gene calls are TRBV21-1 and TRBJ2-7; the table's D gene call, TRBD1, was not cross checked with the DNA. TRBV21-1 is a pseudogene. The CDR3 has 13 amino acids.

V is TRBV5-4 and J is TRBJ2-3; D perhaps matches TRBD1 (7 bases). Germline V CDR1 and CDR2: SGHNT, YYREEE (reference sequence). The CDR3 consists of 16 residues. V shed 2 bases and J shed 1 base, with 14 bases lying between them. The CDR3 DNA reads TGTGCCAGCAGCTTACAGGGGACTTTTGGCACAGATACGCAGTATTTT. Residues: CASSLQGTFGTDTQYF.

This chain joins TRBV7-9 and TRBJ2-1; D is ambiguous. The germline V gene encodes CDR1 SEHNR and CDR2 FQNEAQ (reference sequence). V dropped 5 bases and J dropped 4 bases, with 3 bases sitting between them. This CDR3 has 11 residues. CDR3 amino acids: CASSPYNEQFF. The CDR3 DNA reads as TGTGCCAGCAGCCCATACAATGAGCAGTTCTTC.

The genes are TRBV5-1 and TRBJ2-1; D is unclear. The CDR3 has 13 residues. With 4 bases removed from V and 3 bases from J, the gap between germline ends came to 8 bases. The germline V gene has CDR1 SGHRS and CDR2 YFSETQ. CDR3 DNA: TGCGCCAGCAGCGTTACCGGCTACAATGAGCAGTTCTTC. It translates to CASSVTGYNEQFF.

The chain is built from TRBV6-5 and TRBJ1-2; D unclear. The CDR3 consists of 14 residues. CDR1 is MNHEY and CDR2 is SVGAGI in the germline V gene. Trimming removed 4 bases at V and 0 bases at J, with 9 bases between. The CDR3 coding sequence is TGTGCCAGCAGTTCTGACAACGCTAACTATGGCTACACCTTC. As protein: CASSSDNANYGYTF.

The CDR3 region has the DNA TGTGCCACCAGCGGGCGAGCGGGTGCCTACGAGCAGTACTTC. This translates into CATSGRAGAYEQYF. The J gene is TRBJ2-7, the V gene TRBV15, with D tentatively TRBD2 (6 bases). Germline V gene lookup returns CDR1 LNHNV and CDR2 YYDKDF (reference sequence). Trimming took off 5 bases at V and 2 bases at J, with 13 bases between the two ends. The length of the CDR3 is 14 residues.

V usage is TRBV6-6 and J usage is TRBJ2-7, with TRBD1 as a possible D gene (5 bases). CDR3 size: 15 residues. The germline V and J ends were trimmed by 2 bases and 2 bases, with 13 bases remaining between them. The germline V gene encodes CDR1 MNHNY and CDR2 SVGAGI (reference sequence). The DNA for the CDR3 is TGTGCCAGCAGTTACCAACAGGCCAGCGCCTACGAGCAGTACTTC. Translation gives CASSYQQASAYEQYF.